The rows below give T cell receptor beta chains drawn from one sample of a study of glioma-infiltrating T cells. TCRdb fed the multiplex PCR reads into MiXCR, producing one record per CDR3 protein. The sample records approximately 400,000 distinct CDR3 sequences, roughly two fifths being singletons. Input material: glioma tissue, nonneoplastic brain tissue, or PBMCs (not recorded which). The receptor set was obtained from a human donor with low-grade glioma or glioblastoma, undergoing nonglioma brain surgery, or in good health (not recorded which). The CDR3 runs from the conserved cysteine through the conserved F or W. The order of the fields is D gene, J gene, clone size, V gene, CDR3 DNA, CDR3 protein. D genes are given only for firm matches. Where a row states a size, it is once, few, many or the class of an expanded clone; other rows omit it.

>TRBD2|TRBJ2-7|.|TRBV20-1
TGCAGTGCCACTCGGGGTTTTAGCGGGAGGTGGGCCTACAACGAGCAGTACTTC
CSATRGFSGRWAYNEQYF
>.|TRBJ1-2|once|TRBV18
TGTGCCAGCTCACCATACCGGGACGGAGCTAACTATGGCTACACCTTC
CASSPYRDGANYGYTF
>TRBD2|TRBJ2-7|.|TRBV19
TGTGCCAGTAGTTGGCGACTAGCCTCCTACGAGCAGTACTTC
CASSWRLASYEQYF
>.|TRBJ1-5|many|TRBV28
TGTGCCAGCAGTTCAGGACCCTACCGCGTGCCCCAGCATTTT
CASSSGPYRVPQHF
>.|TRBJ2-7|many|TRBV6-2/TRBV6-3
TGTGCCAGCAGTCGGACCTACGAGCAGTACTTC
CASSRTYEQYF
>TRBD2|TRBJ2-5|.|TRBV20-1
TGCAGTGCTAGAGGGTGGGAAAGCGGGAGGGGGAGAGAGACCCAGTACTTC
CSARGWESGRGRETQYF
>TRBD2|TRBJ2-7|.|TRBV20-1
TGCAGTGCCGGGACTAGCGGTTTCTACGAGCAGTACTTC
CSAGTSGFYEQYF
>.|TRBJ2-3|.|TRBV3-1
TGTGCCAGCAGCCAAGATTGGGCCCGTAGGGATACGCAGTATTTT
CASSQDWARRDTQYF
>.|TRBJ1-3|few|TRBV20-1
TGCAGTGCCATCGATACAGCATACTCTGGAAACACCATATATTTT
CSAIDTAYSGNTIYF
>.|TRBJ1-5|many|TRBV6-2/TRBV6-3
TGTGCCAGCAGCCAACCGGGACCCCTGGTGAATCAGCCCCAGCATTTT
CASSQPGPLVNQPQHF
>.|TRBJ2-1|.|TRBV7-2
TGTGCCAGCAGCTATAAGTCCTACAATGAGCAGTTCTTC
CASSYKSYNEQFF
>TRBD1|TRBJ1-5|few|TRBV29-1
TGCAGCGTGGGAGGGACAGGGAATCAGCCCCAGCATTTT
CSVGGTGNQPQHF
>TRBD2|TRBJ2-7|few|TRBV28
TGTGCCAGCAGTCCCTGGACTAGCGGGTCCCTATCCTACGAGCAGTACTTC
CASSPWTSGSLSYEQYF
>TRBD2|TRBJ2-3|.|TRBV28
TGTGCCAGCAGTTCCGCGGGAGGGGGGTTTTTCACAGATACGCAGTATTTT
CASSSAGGGFFTDTQYF
>TRBD1|TRBJ2-1|.|TRBV2
TGTGCCAGCAGCAGACAGGGTATAAATGAGCAGTTCTTC
CASSRQGINEQFF
>.|TRBJ2-1|few|TRBV4-3
TGCGCCAGCAGCCAATCCCCACCTGCGGGGAGAACTCACAATGAGCAGTTCTTC
CASSQSPPAGRTHNEQFF
>.|TRBJ2-3|many|TRBV2
TGTGCCACCACGGGAGCTAGCGTCACAGATACGCAGTATTTT
CATTGASVTDTQYF
>TRBD2|TRBJ2-1|few|TRBV24-1
TGTGCCACCAGTGGTGCTAGCGGGAGTTTAGTAAATGAGCAGTTCTTC
CATSGASGSLVNEQFF
>.|TRBJ1-5|few|TRBV7-9
TGTGCCAGCAGCCGGGCGGGCAGAAATCAGCCCCAGCATTTT
CASSRAGRNQPQHF
>.|TRBJ2-1|.|TRBV6-5
TGTGCCAGCAGTTCGAGACAGTCCTACAATGAGCAGTTATTC
CASSSRQSYNEQLF
>TRBD2|TRBJ2-5|once|TRBV20-1
TGCAGTGCTAGAGAAGGTAGCGGGAGATGGAAAGAGAACCAGTACTTC
CSAREGSGRWKENQYF
>TRBD2|TRBJ2-3|.|TRBV29-1
TGCAGCGTTGAGGATCGGCGGGGGTATATCCCAGATACGCAGTATTTT
CSVEDRRGYIPDTQYF
>TRBD2|TRBJ2-1|.|TRBV28
TGTGCCAGCAGTACGACTCCGGGACTAGCGGGATATACCTCCTACAATGAGCAGTTCTTC
CASSTTPGLAGYTSYNEQFF
>TRBD2|TRBJ2-7|few|TRBV3-1
TGTGCCAGCAGCAAATGGACTAGCGTGGGCGAGCAGTACTTC
CASSKWTSVGEQYF
>.|TRBJ1-4|few|TRBV20-1
TGCAGTGCTGGAAGGGGAGGGGAAAAACTGTTTTTT
CSAGRGGEKLFF
>TRBD2|TRBJ2-3|.|TRBV28
TGTGCCAGCAGTCCGCTAGCGGGAGCAGATACGCAGTATTTT
CASSPLAGADTQYF
>.|TRBJ2-2|few|TRBV28
TGTGCCAGCAGTTTACGGGCCCGATACGCCGGGGAGCTGTTTTTT
CASSLRARYAGELFF
>.|TRBJ1-1|.|TRBV7-2
TGTGCCAGCAGCTTAATGAGAGGGAAAAACACTGAAGCTTTCTTT
CASSLMRGKNTEAFF
>.|TRBJ2-3|few|TRBV28
TGTGCCAGCAGACCTCCTCCTGGAGCGAGAACCACAGATACGCAGTATTTT
CASRPPPGARTTDTQYF
>TRBD2|TRBJ2-5|once|TRBV18
TGTGCCAGCTCAAGGACCTCGGCGCTAGCGGTGGCGGAGACCCAGTACTTC
CASSRTSALAVAETQYF
>TRBD1|TRBJ1-2|.|TRBV20-1
TGCAATGCTCCGGGACAGGGCCAGCAAATTCTCTATGGCTACACCTTC
CNAPGQGQQILYGYTF
>.|TRBJ2-7|.|TRBV7-9
TGTACCAGCAGCTCCCTCCGGAGCCCGCGCGAGCAGTACTTC
CTSSSLRSPREQYF
>.|TRBJ1-1|.|TRBV29-1
TGCAGCTCTTCCGTCAACATGAACACTGAAGCTTTCTTT
CSSSVNMNTEAFF
>.|TRBJ2-5|.|TRBV28
TGTGCCCGCAGTTTAAGGGCCTACGAAGAGACCCAGTACTTC
CARSLRAYEETQYF
>.|TRBJ1-1|.|TRBV6-1
TGTGCCAGCAGTGAACAGGTTTTCGCCACTGAAGCTTTCTTT
CASSEQVFATEAFF
>.|TRBJ1-3|few|TRBV7-9
TGTGCCAGCACCTTCACAGGAGCTACCTCTGGAAACACCATATATTTT
CASTFTGATSGNTIYF
>.|TRBJ2-7|many|TRBV20-1
TGCAGTGCTACCATTACCTCCTACGAGCAGTACTTC
CSATITSYEQYF
>.|TRBJ2-1|few|TRBV20-1
TGCAGTGCTAGAGATTATAGGGTCGGTGAGCAGTTCTTC
CSARDYRVGEQFF
>.|TRBJ2-1|few|TRBV20-1
TGCAGTGCTAGAGCCTCCGGGAACCTCCTACCCTCCTACAATGAGCAGTTCTTC
CSARASGNLLPSYNEQFF
>.|TRBJ2-3|.|TRBV25-1
TGTGCCAGCAGTGGAAACCACACAGATACGCAGTATTTT
CASSGNHTDTQYF
>TRBD1|TRBJ2-3|many|TRBV6-2/TRBV6-3
TGTGCCAGCAGTCTACAGGGGGATACGCAGTATTTT
CASSLQGDTQYF
>.|TRBJ2-7|.|TRBV7-9
TGTGCCAGCAGCTTAGCGAACTACGAGCAGTACTTC
CASSLANYEQYF
>.|TRBJ2-2|few|TRBV7-2
TGTGCCAGCAGCTTCTGGGATACCGGGGAGCTGTTTTTT
CASSFWDTGELFF
>.|TRBJ1-1|few|TRBV20-1
TGCAGTGCTAGAGTAATAGGAGGTGAAGCTTTCTTT
CSARVIGGEAFF
>.|TRBJ2-5|.|TRBV15
TGTGCCACCAGCAATCAGGACAGAAAAGAGACCCAGTACTTC
CATSNQDRKETQYF
>TRBD1|TRBJ2-3|few|TRBV4-3
TGCGCCAGCAGCCAAGATTTGGTGGGACAGGGGTTTTCGCAGTATTTT
CASSQDLVGQGFSQYF
>TRBD2|TRBJ2-3|few|TRBV12-3/TRBV12-4
TGTGCCAGCGGGCGACTAGCGGGGATCACAGATACGCAGTATTTT
CASGRLAGITDTQYF
>.|TRBJ1-5|few|TRBV28
TGTGCCAGCACCGCCACCCGGTCCATCGATCAGCCCCAGCATTTT
CASTATRSIDQPQHF
>TRBD1|TRBJ2-5|many|TRBV27
TGTGCCAGCAGTTTATCGCAACCCGGGACAGGGTTTGGGACCCAGTACTTC
CASSLSQPGTGFGTQYF
>TRBD2|TRBJ2-1|few|TRBV20-1
TGCAGTGCTCTCCTAGCGGGAGACCTCAGGGATGAGCAGTTCTTC
CSALLAGDLRDEQFF
>.|TRBJ1-2|.|TRBV24-1
TGTGCCACCAGTGAGAACGGACAGTATGGCTACACCTTC
CATSENGQYGYTF